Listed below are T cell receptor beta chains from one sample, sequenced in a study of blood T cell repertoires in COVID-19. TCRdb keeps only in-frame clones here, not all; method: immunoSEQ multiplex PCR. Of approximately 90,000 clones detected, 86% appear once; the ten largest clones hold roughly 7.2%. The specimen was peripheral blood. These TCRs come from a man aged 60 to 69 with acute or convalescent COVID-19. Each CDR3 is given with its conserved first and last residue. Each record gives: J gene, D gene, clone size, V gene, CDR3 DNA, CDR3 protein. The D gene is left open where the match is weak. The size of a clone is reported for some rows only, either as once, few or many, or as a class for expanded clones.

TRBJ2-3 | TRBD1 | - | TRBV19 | TGTGCCAGTAGTATTTGGACAGGGGGCTTTTTGGATACGCAGTATTTT | CASSIWTGGFLDTQYF
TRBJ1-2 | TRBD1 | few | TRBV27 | TGTGCCAGCAGGGGACAGGGGGTGGGTAACTATGGCTACACCTTC | CASRGQGVGNYGYTF
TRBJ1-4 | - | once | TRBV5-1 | TGCGCCAGCAGCCTCGCAGGGGCGAATAATGAAAAACTGTTTTTT | CASSLAGANNEKLFF
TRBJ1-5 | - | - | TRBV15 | TGTGCCACCAGCAGAGATGCCGCCCGGAGTACCAATCAGCCCCAGCATTTT | CATSRDAARSTNQPQHF
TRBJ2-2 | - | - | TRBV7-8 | TGTGCCAGCAGCTTAGCGGGCCTCACCGGGGAGCTGTTTTTT | CASSLAGLTGELFF
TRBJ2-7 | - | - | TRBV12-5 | TGTGCTAGTGGTTTGGGGCTCTCCTACGAGCAGTACTTC | CASGLGLSYEQYF
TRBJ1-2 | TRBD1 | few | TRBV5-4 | TGTGCCAGCAGCTTAGACAGGGGGTATGGCTACACCTTC | CASSLDRGYGYTF
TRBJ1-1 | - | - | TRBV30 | TGTGCCTGGAGTCCCATACAGGGAAGAGCTTTCTTT | CAWSPIQGRAFF
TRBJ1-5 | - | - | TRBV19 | TGTGCCAGTAGTATCCGGGGAGGTCGGGGGAATAGCAATCAGCCCCAGCATTTT | CASSIRGGRGNSNQPQHF
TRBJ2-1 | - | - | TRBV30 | TGTGCCTGGTACAGGGCCACACCCTACAATGAGCAGTTCTTC | CAWYRATPYNEQFF
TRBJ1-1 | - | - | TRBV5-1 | TGCGCCAGCAGCTTGACAGGGATCTCCCTTGAAGCTTTCTTT | CASSLTGISLEAFF
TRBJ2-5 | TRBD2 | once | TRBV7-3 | TGTGCCAGCAGCTCCAGCCGGACTAGCGGGAATCAAGAGACCCAGTACTTC | CASSSSRTSGNQETQYF
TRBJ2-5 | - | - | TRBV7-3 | TGTGCCAGCAGCGCTCACACTGGAGGGCAAGAGACCCAGTACTTC | CASSAHTGGQETQYF
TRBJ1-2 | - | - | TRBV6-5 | TGTGCCAGCAGTCGGGGTAGCAGTAACTATGGCTACACCTTC | CASSRGSSNYGYTF
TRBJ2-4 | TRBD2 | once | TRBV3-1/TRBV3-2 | TGTGCCAGCAGCCCCTCGGGACTATACGACATTCAGTACTTC | CASSPSGLYDIQYF